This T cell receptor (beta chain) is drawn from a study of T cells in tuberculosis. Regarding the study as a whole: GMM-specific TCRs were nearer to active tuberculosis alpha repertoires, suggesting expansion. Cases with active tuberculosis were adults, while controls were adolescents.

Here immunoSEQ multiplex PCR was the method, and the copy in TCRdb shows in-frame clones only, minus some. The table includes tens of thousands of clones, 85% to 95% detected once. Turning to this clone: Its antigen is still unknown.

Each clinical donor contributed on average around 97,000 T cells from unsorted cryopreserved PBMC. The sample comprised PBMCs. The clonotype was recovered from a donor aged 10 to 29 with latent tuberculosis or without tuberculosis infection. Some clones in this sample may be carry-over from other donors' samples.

As DNA, the CDR3 is TGTGCCAGCAGCTCTCAGGGGGGAACTGAAGCTTTCTTT. This translates into CASSSQGGTEAFF. V usage is TRBV7-9 and J usage is TRBJ1-1, with 7 bases aligning to TRBD1. The CDR3 has 13 amino acids. J gave up 5 bases and V 4 bases, and 4 bases lay outside the gene matches. Germline values: CDR1 SEHNR, CDR2 FQNEAQ (reference sequence).